The 21 T cell receptor beta chains presented below share a single source sample, sequenced in a study of cytomegalovirus exposure and HLA in healthy donors. Use of 60 Vbeta and 13 Jbeta primers characterized the PCR. The repertoire was sequenced with immunoSEQ multiplex PCR; TCRdb's copy has only in-frame clones and lacks some. The sample lists about 160,000 clones, roughly two thirds seen once, with 2.5% to 3% in the top ten. Sample: PBMCs. Receptor source: a woman in her 30s in good health and CMV-seronegative.

V is TRBV15 and J is TRBJ2-5; 12 positions agree with TRBD2. The germline gives CDR1 LNHNV, CDR2 YYDKDF (reference sequence). V shed 2 bases, J shed 6 bases, and the junction held 7 bases outside the gene matches. The CDR3 totals 16 residues. The CDR3 coding sequence is TGTGCCACCAGCAGACAGACTAGCGGGAGTAACCAGACCCAGTACTTC. Translated, it gives CATSRQTSGSNQTQYF. Supplemented by reference TRBV15 and TRBJ2-5, the full variable domain reads DAMVIQNPRYQVTQFGKPVTLSCSQTLNHNVMYWYQQKSSQAPKLLFHYYDKDFNNEADTPDNFQSRRPNTSFCFLDIRSPGLGDTAMYLCATSRQTSGSNQTQYFGPGTRLLVL.

The chain employs TRBV4-3 and TRBJ2-6; TRBD1 is a possible D gene (6 bases). The CDR3 spans 16 residues. Trimming took off 5 bases at V and 0 bases at J, with 11 bases between the two ends. Germline V CDR1 and CDR2: LGHNA, YSLEER. The chain's CDR3 is CASSFTGSSGANVLTF. The CDR3 nucleotides are TGCGCCAGCAGCTTCACAGGGAGCTCTGGGGCCAACGTCCTGACTTTC.

J is TRBJ2-3 and V is TRBV9; D remains ambiguous. The germline V gene encodes CDR1 SGDLS and CDR2 YYNGEE. The V end lost 2 bases, the J end lost 2 bases, and 12 bases lay between the germline ends. The CDR3 consists of 15 residues. CDR3 bases: TGTGCCAGCAGCGTCTCGGCAGACTTCACAGATACGCAGTATTTT. The encoded protein is CASSVSADFTDTQYF.

The V gene is TRBV9, the J gene TRBJ1-1; D uncertain. Per the germline V gene, CDR1 is SGDLS and CDR2 is YYNGEE. V was clipped by 2 bases and J by 3 bases, with 8 bases between them. The length of the CDR3 is 13 residues. This CDR3 reads CASSVSRDTEAFF. The CDR3 bases are TGTGCCAGCAGCGTTTCCCGGGACACTGAAGCTTTCTTT.

The chain recombines TRBV7-2 with TRBJ2-5, with D maybe TRBD2 (6 bases). Germline CDR1 SGHTA, CDR2 FQGNSA. The CDR3 totals 17 residues. V lost 6 bases and J lost 4, with 24 bases in between. In DNA, the CDR3 is TGTGCCAGCAGAAGGGGAGACTCTCCGGGAGTGGGAGAGACCCAGTACTTC. Translating it yields CASRRGDSPGVGETQYF.

The chain carries TRBV6-1 and TRBJ2-7; TRBD1 agrees at 8 bases. The length of the CDR3 is 14 residues. CDR1 is MNHNS and CDR2 is SASEGT in the germline V gene. V was pared by 6 bases and J by 1 base, with 5 bases of the junction left unmatched. CDR3 amino acids: CASREDRASYEQYF. The CDR3 coding sequence is TGTGCCAGCAGGGAGGACAGGGCTTCCTACGAGCAGTACTTC.

This chain links TRBV6-6 with TRBJ1-2, with D unclear. CDR1 is MNHNY and CDR2 is SVGAGI in the germline V gene (reference sequence). With 0 bases removed from V and 6 bases from J, the gap between germline ends came to 11 bases. CDR3 length: 14 residues. This CDR3 reads CASSYSVQTNGYTF. The CDR3 DNA reads TGTGCCAGCAGTTACTCGGTACAGACTAATGGCTACACCTTC.

This sequence joins TRBV7-2 and TRBJ2-5; D is unclear. V was pared by 2 bases and J by 3 bases, with 7 bases between. Per the germline V gene, CDR1 is SGHTA and CDR2 is FQGNSA. CDR3 size: 13 residues. CDR3 region: CASSLNNKETQYF. CDR3 in DNA: TGTGCCAGCAGCTTAAACAACAAAGAGACCCAGTACTTC.

This clone was seen only a few times. The chain is built from TRBV28 and TRBJ2-7; D remains unclear. V lost 10 bases to trimming and J lost 3 bases, with 13 bases between them. The V gene's germline CDR1 is MDHEN and CDR2 SYDVKM. This CDR3 contains 12 residues. This chain's CDR3 is CAIDGEGYEQYF. DNA for the CDR3: TGTGCCATCGACGGAGAAGGCTACGAGCAGTACTTC.

This chain joins TRBV18 and TRBJ1-1, with D tentatively TRBD1 (6 bases). Germline-derived CDR1 and CDR2 are KGHSH and LQKENI. CDR3 size: 13 residues. V lost 8 bases, J lost 1 base, and 11 bases lay in between. The CDR3 loop reads CASLRTENTEAFF. CDR3 DNA: TGTGCCAGCCTCCGGACAGAGAACACTGAAGCTTTCTTT.

The chain has TRBV18 and TRBJ1-5; D remains unclear. CDR1 and CDR2 from the germline V gene are KGHSH and LQKENI. Trimming stripped 6 bases from V and 0 bases from J, with 9 bases between. The CDR3 consists of 14 residues. CDR3 bases: TGTGCCAGCTCCGGGGTTTATAGCAATCAGCCCCAGCATTTT. Amino acid sequence: CASSGVYSNQPQHF.

The rearrangement links TRBV19 to TRBJ2-5; 7 positions match TRBD2. The germline gives CDR1 LNHDA, CDR2 SQIVND (reference sequence). The CDR3 totals 16 residues. The trim removed 1 base at V and 2 bases at J, leaving 7 bases unmatched. CDR3 residues: CASSIAQRRGQETQYF. The CDR3 DNA is TGTGCCAGTAGTATAGCCCAGCGGCGGGGGCAAGAGACCCAGTACTTC.

The chain couples TRBV5-6 to TRBJ2-7; TRBD1 agrees at 9 bases. Per germline, CDR1 SGHDT and CDR2 YYEEEE. The junction had 6 bases not matched to a gene; V was cut back by 2 bases and J by 6 bases. The CDR3 is 14 amino acids. CDR3 sequence (DNA): TGTGCCAGCAGCTTCGTACAGGGGGCGCGCGAGCAGTACTTC. Its protein is CASSFVQGAREQYF.

This chain's CDR3 is CASCPGGAGNTIYF. CDR3 coding DNA: TGTGCCAGCTGCCCGGGGGGGGCTGGAAACACCATATATTTT. V usage is TRBV6-5 and J usage is TRBJ1-3, with D perhaps TRBD1 (5 bases). This CDR3 region has 14 residues. Germline-derived CDR1 and CDR2 are MNHEY and SVGAGI. The V end was cut by 8 bases, the J end by 2 bases, with 13 bases between.

This clone was observed a single time. V and J are TRBV5-4 and TRBJ1-3, with TRBD1 matching over 7 bases. The CDR3 spans 16 residues. Trimming took 3 bases from V and 0 from J; bases not matched to a gene: 6. Germline V CDR1 and CDR2: SGHNT, YYREEE (reference sequence). DNA of the CDR3: TGTGCCAGCAGCTCCCAGGGGGTTGGCTCTGGAAACACCATATATTTT. Its translation is CASSSQGVGSGNTIYF.

The J gene is TRBJ2-7, the V gene TRBV4-3, with 7 positions matching TRBD2. The germline V gene has CDR1 LGHNA and CDR2 YSLEER. The CDR3 is 16 residues long. J lost 1 base, V lost 4 bases, and 10 bases had no gene match. The CDR3 here is CASSLWWREGSYEQYF. The CDR3 DNA follows: TGCGCCAGCAGCCTATGGTGGAGGGAGGGGTCCTACGAGCAGTACTTC.

This clone was observed a few times. The chain has TRBV29-1 and TRBJ2-1; TRBD2 aligns across 8 bases. The junction had 7 bases not matched to a gene; V was cut back by 6 bases and J by 0 bases. Germline CDR1 and CDR2: SQVTM and ANQGSEA. The CDR3 has 15 amino acids. The CDR3 spells CSVRGGRGSYNEQFF. CDR3 in DNA: TGCAGCGTCCGGGGGGGGCGGGGCTCCTACAATGAGCAGTTCTTC.

The rearrangement joins TRBV18 to TRBJ2-5, with a possible D match to TRBD2 (6 bases). V lost 5 bases, J lost 1 base, and 11 bases lay in between. Germline values: CDR1 KGHSH, CDR2 LQKENI. The CDR3 consists of 14 residues. The CDR3 protein is CASSDSGGQETQYF. DNA of the CDR3: TGTGCCAGCTCAGATAGCGGAGGCCAAGAGACCCAGTACTTC.

This rearrangement joins TRBV4-2 to TRBJ2-3, with 9 positions matching TRBD2. Losses at the gene ends were 0 bases for V and 5 bases for J; bases not matched to a gene: 15. The CDR3 spans 19 residues. Germline V lookup: CDR1 LGHNA, CDR2 YNFKEQ. The CDR3 here is CASSQDGGGGVWGGDTQYF. CDR3 sequence (DNA): TGTGCCAGCAGCCAAGATGGTGGCGGGGGGGTGTGGGGGGGAGATACGCAGTATTTT.

The chain is built from TRBV7-6 and TRBJ1-4; 7 nucleotides agree with TRBD1. The CDR3 contains 14 residues. Per the germline V gene, CDR1 is SGHVS and CDR2 is FNYEAQ. V shed 5 bases, J shed 5 bases, and the junction held 5 bases outside the gene matches. The CDR3 coding sequence is TGTGCCAGCAGCATGGGACAGCCGAATGAAAAACTGTTTTTT. This codes for CASSMGQPNEKLFF.

This clone was found a few times. A junction end diverges from the germline sequence, so it may reflect a read error. The chain recombines TRBV7-7 with TRBJ2-2; D remains unclear. CDR1 SSHAT and CDR2 FNYEAQ come from the germline V gene (reference sequence). The CDR3 is made up of 14 amino acids. CDR3 protein: CASSLIKNTGELFF. The CDR3 DNA follows: TGTGCTAGCAGCTTAATAAAGAACACCGGGGAGCTGTTTTTT. Based on the CDR3 plus reference TRBV7-7 and TRBJ2-2, the full variable domain is GAGVSQSPRYKVTKRGQDVTLRCDPISSHATLYWYQQALGQGPEFLTYFNYEAQPDKSGLPSDRFSAERPEGSISTLTIQRTEQRDSAMYRCASSLIKNTGELFFGEGSRLTVL.